Below are 30 T cell receptor beta chains sequenced from a single sample in a study of response to subunit inactivated influenza vaccine. TCRdb analysed the RT-PCR reads with MiXCR anew, one entry per CDR3 protein. The sample carries 150,000 to 200,000 distinct CDR3 sequences, approximately 12% recorded once. This sample also belongs to another study, concerning T cells expressing NK-cell markers. As that study records: 5'RACE template switching with UMIs produced the TCR beta cDNA.

Sample: CD8+ T cells sorted from PBMCs, taken roughly 13 days after vaccination. These receptors originate from a man between 50 and 59 years old who received an inactivated influenza vaccine.

J is TRBJ1-1 and V is TRBV6-2 or TRBV6-3; D gene unclear. The CDR3 loop spans 15 amino acids. CDR1 and CDR2 (germline): MNHEY, SVGEGT. Trimming stripped 5 bases from V and 4 bases from J, with 17 bases between. CDR3 in amino acids: CASSRLGRVSTEAFF. Written as DNA, the CDR3 is TGTGCCAGCAGTCGTCTAGGGAGGGTGAGCACTGAAGCTTTCTTT.

This clonotype was counted ten times or more. J is TRBJ2-2 and V is TRBV30; D not resolved. Trimming removed 4 bases from V and 7 bases from J, with 19 bases in between. The CDR3 runs 15 residues. Looked up from germline, CDR1 is GTSNPN and CDR2 is SVGIG (reference sequence). CDR3 residues: CAWTKMGLEYGELFF. Here the CDR3 DNA reads TGTGCCTGGACTAAAATGGGTCTCGAATACGGGGAGCTGTTTTTT.

This sequence joins TRBV11-2 and TRBJ2-5, with 8 bases aligning to TRBD1. Germline lookup yields CDR1 SGHAT and CDR2 FQNNGV. J lost 5 bases, V lost 1 base, and 6 bases had no gene match. The CDR3 contains 15 residues. The CDR3 loop is CASSLGRGPMETQYF. DNA of the CDR3: TGTGCCAGCAGCTTAGGCAGGGGGCCTATGGAGACCCAGTACTTC. The full variable domain, with the rest looked up from reference TRBV11-2 and TRBJ2-5, is EAGVAQSPRYKIIEKRQSVAFWCNPISGHATLYWYQQILGQGPKLLIQFQNNGVVDDSQLPKDRFSAERLKGVDSTLKIQPAKLEDSAVYLCASSLGRGPMETQYFGPGTRLLVL.

This clonotype was seen repeatedly, ten times or more. V usage is TRBV13 and J usage is TRBJ2-5, with 8 bases aligning to TRBD2. The V and J ends lost 0 bases and 4 bases, in that order; junction bases with no gene match: 10. CDR1 is PRHDT, CDR2 FYEKMQ, per germline (reference sequence). The CDR3 is 17 residues long. CDR3 protein: CASSLGTGGPSGETQYF. CDR3 in DNA: TGTGCCAGCAGCTTAGGGACGGGAGGGCCCTCGGGAGAGACCCAGTACTTC. Drawing the rest from reference TRBV13 and TRBJ2-5, the complete variable domain is AAGVIQSPRHLIKEKRETATLKCYPIPRHDTVYWYQQGPGQDPQFLISFYEKMQSDKGSIPDRFSAQQFSDYHSELNMSSLELGDSALYFCASSLGTGGPSGETQYFGPGTRLLVL.

This clonotype was counted between two and nine times. CDR3 loop: CSVGADSYEQYF. CDR3 sequence (DNA): TGCAGCGTTGGGGCAGACTCCTACGAGCAGTACTTC. The chain is built from TRBV29-1 and TRBJ2-7; D uncertain. In germline, CDR1 is SQVTM, CDR2 ANQGSEA. CDR3 length equals 12 residues. Trimming removed 4 bases from V and 0 bases from J, with 7 bases in between.

This sequence joins TRBV7-2 and TRBJ2-7; D unresolved. V was shortened by 5 bases and J by 0 bases, with 14 bases between the two germline ends. CDR1 is SGHTA, CDR2 FQGNSA, per germline. This CDR3 is built from 15 residues. CDR3 nucleotide sequence: TGTGCCAGCAGCGCATCGACACGATTCTCCTACGAGCAGTACTTC. Protein: CASSASTRFSYEQYF.

This rearrangement joins TRBV5-1 to TRBJ2-7; tentatively, D is TRBD1 or TRBD2 (5 bases each). Germline CDR1 is SGHRS and CDR2 is YFSETQ. V dropped 10 bases and J dropped 2 bases, with 16 bases sitting between them. This CDR3 is built from 13 residues. The CDR3 region has the DNA TGCGCCGGAACTAGGGGCAGCCCCTACGAGCAGTACTTC. Its translation is CAGTRGSPYEQYF.

The CDR3 DNA is TGCAGCGTTGAAGATCTAAGACAGGGGTATGGCTACACCTTC. Protein sequence: CSVEDLRQGYGYTF. The chain has TRBV29-1 and TRBJ1-2, with 8 bases lining up with TRBD1. This CDR3 comprises 14 residues. With 0 bases clipped from V and 5 bases from J, the junction kept 5 bases outside the gene matches. CDR1 is SQVTM and CDR2 is ANQGSEA in the germline V gene.

In its sample, this clonotype was seen a few times. The chain is built from TRBV7-9 and TRBJ1-1; D not certain. The CDR3 has 12 residues. Germline CDR1 is SEHNR and CDR2 is FQNEAQ (reference sequence). The germline V and J ends were trimmed by 4 bases and 3 bases, with 6 bases remaining between them. In nucleotides, the CDR3 is TGTGCCAGCAGCTCCTGGGACACTGAAGCTTTCTTT. Residues: CASSSWDTEAFF.

The genes are TRBV11-2 and TRBJ2-3; no clear D gene. The germline V gene has CDR1 SGHAT and CDR2 FQNNGV. The CDR3 has 12 residues. Deletions cut 5 bases from V and 2 bases from J, with 5 bases between. The CDR3 bases are TGTGCCAGCAGCAGACTCACAGATACGCAGTATTTT. It yields the protein CASSRLTDTQYF.

This clonotype showed up just a few times. The chain has TRBV6-5 and TRBJ2-5; a weak D match, TRBD2 (5 bases). The CDR3 contains 14 residues. CDR1 is MNHEY, CDR2 SVGAGI, per germline. V gave up 1 base and J gave up 4 bases, with 10 bases separating them. This CDR3 reads CASSYFFRGETQYF. CDR3 sequence (DNA): TGTGCCAGCAGTTACTTTTTCCGGGGAGAGACCCAGTACTTC.

This clonotype has a handful of counts. The V call is TRBV7-6, the J call TRBJ2-1; 15 bases match TRBD2. From germline, CDR1 is SGHVS and CDR2 FNYEAQ. This CDR3 has 18 amino acids. V lost 4 bases to trimming and J lost 8 bases; unmatched junction nucleotides: 12. For the CDR3, the DNA is TGTGCCAGCAGCTCACTCTTTTGGACTAGCGGGAGGGGCGATGAGCAGTTCTTC. Its translation is CASSSLFWTSGRGDEQFF.

The rearrangement links TRBV6-2 or TRBV6-3 to TRBJ2-1; a weak D match, TRBD2 (7 bases). Deletions cut 3 bases from V and 6 bases from J, with 15 bases between. This CDR3 contains 15 residues. The germline gives CDR1 MNHEY, CDR2 SVGEGT. The CDR3 region is CASSYWGGEVNEQFF. CDR3 coding DNA: TGTGCCAGCAGTTATTGGGGGGGCGAAGTCAATGAGCAGTTCTTC.

This clonotype was seen a handful of times. The V call is TRBV11-2, the J call TRBJ2-7, with 9 bases lining up with TRBD1. In germline, CDR1 is SGHAT, CDR2 FQNNGV. Unmatched junction bases numbered 3, after V lost 1 base and J lost 2 bases. The length of the CDR3 is 15 residues. The CDR3 loop reads CASSLGQGVAYEQYF. As DNA, the CDR3 is TGTGCCAGCAGCTTAGGACAGGGGGTCGCCTACGAGCAGTACTTC. Supplemented by reference TRBV11-2 and TRBJ2-7, the full variable domain reads EAGVAQSPRYKIIEKRQSVAFWCNPISGHATLYWYQQILGQGPKLLIQFQNNGVVDDSQLPKDRFSAERLKGVDSTLKIQPAKLEDSAVYLCASSLGQGVAYEQYFGPGTRLTVT.

This clonotype has a handful of counts. The chain links TRBV6-5 to TRBJ2-2; 7 nucleotides match TRBD2. Germline V CDR1 and CDR2: MNHEY, SVGAGI. The CDR3 spans 14 residues. J gave up 6 bases and V 2 bases, and 3 bases lay outside the gene matches. CDR3 bases: TGTGCCAGCAGTTACGACCGGGGGGCCGGGGAGCTGTTTTTT. Amino acid sequence: CASSYDRGAGELFF.

The chain has TRBV7-9 and TRBJ2-5; possible D gene TRBD1, 6 bases. The CDR3 totals 15 residues. The germline V gene encodes CDR1 SEHNR and CDR2 FQNEAQ (reference sequence). V was pared by 0 bases and J by 1 base, with 9 bases between. CDR3 coding DNA: TGTGCCAGCAGCTTAGCGGACAGCCGCCAAGAGACCCAGTACTTC. Amino acids: CASSLADSRQETQYF.

The gene calls are TRBV29-1 and TRBJ2-5; 7 nucleotides align to TRBD1. The CDR3 totals 11 residues. The V gene end was trimmed by 5 bases and the J gene end by 4 bases; junction bases not matched to a gene: 1. The germline CDR1 and CDR2 sequences are SQVTM and ANQGSEA. The CDR3 DNA follows: TGCAGCGTTAGGGACAGAGAGACCCAGTACTTC. This sequence encodes CSVRDRETQYF.

This clonotype was seen at least ten times. The chain is built from TRBV11-2 and TRBJ2-3, with unresolved D. Trimming took 0 bases from V and 0 from J, leaving 7 bases between them. This CDR3 is 15 amino acids long. Germline values: CDR1 SGHAT, CDR2 FQNNGV. Here the CDR3 reads CASSLERTSTDTQYF. The CDR3 DNA is TGTGCCAGCAGCTTAGAACGTACTAGCACAGATACGCAGTATTTT.

The V gene is TRBV6-2 or TRBV6-3, the J gene TRBJ2-3; TRBD2 is a possible D gene (5 bases). The CDR3 totals 11 residues. V lost 3 bases to trimming and J lost 9 bases, with 7 bases between them. The germline V gene has CDR1 MNHEY and CDR2 SVGEGT. This CDR3 is CASSYGRTQYF. The CDR3 nucleotides read TGTGCCAGCAGTTATGGGAGAACGCAGTATTTT.

This chain uses TRBV4-1 with TRBJ1-1; D gene uncertain. This CDR3 comprises 13 residues. Germline V gene sequence: CDR1 MGHRA, CDR2 YSYEKL. Deletions cut 1 base from V and 3 bases from J, with 6 bases between. The CDR3 region has the DNA TGCGCCAGCAGCCAAGGTCGTTACACTGAAGCTTTCTTT. This encodes CASSQGRYTEAFF.

This clonotype showed up just a few times. J is TRBJ2-5 and V is TRBV2, with a tentative D call TRBD1 (6 bases). V gave up 7 bases and J gave up 3 bases, with 12 bases separating them. Germline V gene data show CDR1 as SNHLY and CDR2 as FYNNEI. This CDR3 contains 13 residues. CDR3 sequence: CASNRQGKETQYF. CDR3 DNA sequence: TGTGCCAGCAATCGGCAGGGGAAAGAGACCCAGTACTTC.

The genes are TRBV4-3 and TRBJ2-1; D gene unclear. This CDR3 has 17 residues. Trimming removed 0 bases from V and 0 bases from J, with 12 bases in between. Looked up from germline, CDR1 is LGHNA and CDR2 is YSLEER. CDR3 bases: TGCGCCAGCAGCCAAGATCTTAAGGCTAGCTCCTACAATGAGCAGTTCTTC. This encodes CASSQDLKASSYNEQFF.

The chain uses TRBV20-1 and TRBJ2-1; 8 bases map to TRBD1. Germline V gene sequence: CDR1 DFQATT, CDR2 SNEGSKA (reference sequence). The CDR3 spans 13 residues. The CDR3 DNA is TGCAGACCCCAGGGGGCATACTACAATGAGCAGTTCTTC. Amino acids: CRPQGAYYNEQFF.

This clonotype was counted a few times. The CDR3 sequence is CASSFGQLTLLNYGYTF. The CDR3 DNA is TGTGCCAGCAGCTTCGGACAGCTGACATTACTAAACTATGGCTACACCTTC. The gene calls are TRBV7-9 and TRBJ1-2; maybe TRBD1 (6 bases). The CDR3 extends over 17 amino acids. CDR1 and CDR2 from the germline V gene are SEHNR and FQNEAQ (reference sequence). Trimming stripped 3 bases from V and 2 bases from J, with 19 bases between. Combining the CDR3 with reference TRBV7-9 and TRBJ1-2 gives the whole variable domain DTGVSQNPRHKITKRGQNVTFRCDPISEHNRLYWYRQTLGQGPEFLTYFQNEAQLEKSRLLSDRFSAERPKGSFSTLEIQRTEQGDSAMYLCASSFGQLTLLNYGYTFGSGTRLTVV.

The chain joins TRBV2 to TRBJ2-1; the D gene is possibly TRBD1 (6 bases). In germline, CDR1 is SNHLY, CDR2 FYNNEI. This CDR3 has 16 amino acids. V gave up 7 bases and J gave up 4 bases, with 20 bases separating them. The CDR3 protein is CASNLIGDIAYNEQFF. The CDR3 region has the DNA TGTGCCAGCAATCTGATCGGGGACATTGCTTACAATGAGCAGTTCTTC.

The rearrangement joins TRBV7-6 to TRBJ2-5; 11 bases line up with TRBD2. V shed 6 bases, J shed 4 bases, and the junction held 22 bases outside the gene matches. Germline CDR1 reads SGHVS; CDR2 reads FNYEAQ. The CDR3 extends over 20 amino acids. The CDR3 region is CASSSRGTSGPEGILETQYF. The CDR3 coding sequence is TGTGCCAGCAGTAGCCGGGGGACTAGCGGCCCAGAGGGGATTTTAGAGACCCAGTACTTC.

This clonotype occurred a few times. This chain uses TRBV7-8 with TRBJ1-5; the match to TRBD1 covers 7 bases. Losses at the gene ends were 4 bases for V and 3 bases for J; bases not matched to a gene: 3. The CDR3 has 14 residues. Germline CDR1 reads SGHVS; CDR2 reads FQNEAQ. In nucleotides, the CDR3 is TGTGCCAGCAGCTCAGGGACAGTCAATCAGCCCCAGCATTTT. Amino acids: CASSSGTVNQPQHF. Together with reference TRBV7-8 and TRBJ1-5, the CDR3 gives the full variable domain: GAGVSQSPRYKVAKRGQDVALRCDPISGHVSLFWYQQALGQGPEFLTYFQNEAQLDKSGLPSDRFFAERPEGSVSTLKIQRTQQEDSAVYLCASSSGTVNQPQHFGDGTRLSIL.

This clonotype was observed a handful of times. This rearrangement joins TRBV12-3 or TRBV12-4 to TRBJ2-6, with 8 bases identical to TRBD1. This CDR3 comprises 18 residues. With V trimmed by 3 bases and J by 4 bases, 11 bases remained unmatched. The CDR3 loop is CASSFQGASPAGANVLTF. CDR3 in DNA: TGTGCCAGCAGTTTTCAGGGGGCGTCTCCCGCCGGGGCCAACGTCCTGACTTTC.

This rearrangement joins TRBV7-9 to TRBJ2-1; D ambiguous. Per germline, CDR1 SEHNR and CDR2 FQNEAQ (reference sequence). CDR3 size: 13 residues. Trimming removed 5 bases at V and 4 bases at J, with 9 bases between. This CDR3 reads CASSPQRYNEQFF. CDR3 sequence (DNA): TGTGCCAGCAGCCCGCAGCGATACAATGAGCAGTTCTTC.

The chain is built from TRBV19 and TRBJ2-7; TRBD2 is a possible D gene (5 bases). The CDR3 is 13 amino acids. Germline assignment: CDR1 LNHDA and CDR2 SQIVND (reference sequence). Trimming left V 3 bases short and J 3 bases short, with 9 bases between. CDR3 sequence reads: CASSIASNYEQYF. In DNA form, the CDR3 reads TGTGCCAGTAGTATCGCTAGCAACTACGAGCAGTACTTC. Variable domain in full (rest from reference TRBV19 and TRBJ2-7): DGGITQSPKYLFRKEGQNVTLSCEQNLNHDAMYWYRQDPGQGLRLIYYSQIVNDFQKGDIAEGYSVSREKKESFPLTVTSAQKNPTAFYLCASSIASNYEQYFGPGTRLTVT.